A selection of T cell receptor beta chains follows, all from one sample in a study of cytomegalovirus exposure and HLA in healthy donors. TCRdb's table, derived via immunoSEQ multiplex PCR, lists solely in-frame clones and lacks some. The table shows about 100,000 clones, with about 60% occurring only once. Sequencing was performed on PBMCs. These receptors all stem from a human donor in good health. The CDR3 runs from the conserved cysteine through the conserved F or W. Fields, in order: clone size, D gene, V gene, J gene, CDR3 protein, CDR3 DNA. D genes are given only for firm matches. A row's size may be missing; if present it is once, few, many or a size class.

once	TRBD1	TRBV27	TRBJ2-2	CASGNPSGTGSTGELFF	TGTGCCAGTGGGAACCCCTCCGGGACAGGGAGCACCGGGGAGCTGTTTTTT
.	.	TRBV4-1	TRBJ2-4	CASSQGGGRNIQYF	TGCGCCAGCAGCCAAGGGGGAGGACGGAACATTCAGTACTTC
.	.	TRBV7-2	TRBJ1-1	CASSPRSTTGLNTEAFF	TGTGCCAGCAGCCCGCGATCAACCACAGGCCTGAACACTGAAGCTTTCTTT
.	TRBD2	TRBV4-2	TRBJ2-7	CASSQVDTSAYEQYF	TGTGCCAGCAGCCAAGTTGATACTAGCGCCTACGAGCAGTACTTC
.	TRBD1	TRBV28	TRBJ2-7	CASSPGQGFAYAYEQYF	TGTGCCAGCAGTCCGGGACAGGGGTTCGCCTACGCCTACGAGCAGTACTTC
.	TRBD1	TRBV7-9	TRBJ1-1	CASSRWTGDGAFF	TGTGCCAGCAGCCGATGGACAGGGGACGGAGCTTTCTTT
once	.	TRBV5-5	TRBJ1-1	CASSSRDKTVRGTEAFF	TGTGCCAGCAGCTCCCGAGATAAGACAGTTCGCGGCACTGAAGCTTTCTTT
.	TRBD2	TRBV6-4	TRBJ2-1	CASKKGTSGNNEQFF	TGTGCCAGCAAAAAAGGGACTAGCGGAAACAATGAGCAGTTCTTC
.	TRBD1	TRBV2	TRBJ2-2	CASSTDRGVTGELFF	TGTGCCAGCAGCACAGACAGGGGTGTCACCGGGGAGCTGTTTTTT
.	TRBD2	TRBV5-1	TRBJ2-1	CASSLVAGGYNEQFF	TGCGCCAGCAGCTTGGTAGCGGGGGGTTACAATGAGCAGTTCTTC
once	TRBD2	TRBV4-2	TRBJ2-1	CASSQDSSGYSYNEQFF	TGTGCCAGCAGCCAAGATTCTAGCGGCTACTCCTACAATGAGCAGTTCTTC
.	TRBD1	TRBV6-6	TRBJ1-2	CASSYRQGSAGYTF	TGTGCCAGCAGTTACCGACAGGGATCTGCCGGCTACACCTTC
.	.	TRBV18	TRBJ2-5	CASSRTVIQETQYF	TGTGCCAGCTCCCGGACAGTTATTCAAGAGACCCAGTACTTC
.	TRBD1	TRBV14	TRBJ2-2	CASSQYRTGVTGELFF	TGTGCCAGCAGCCAATACCGGACAGGGGTCACCGGGGAGCTGTTTTTT
.	.	TRBV5-4	TRBJ2-1	CASSLRTGHSYNEQFF	TGTGCCAGCAGCTTGAGGACGGGACACTCCTACAATGAGCAGTTCTTC
.	TRBD2	TRBV30	TRBJ2-4	CAWRASGREGDIQYF	TGTGCCTGGAGGGCCTCTGGGCGGGAGGGTGACATTCAGTACTTC
.	TRBD2	TRBV7-9	TRBJ2-2	CASSSWGGRNTGELFF	TGTGCCAGCAGCTCCTGGGGGGGAAGGAACACCGGGGAGCTGTTTTTT
.	TRBD2	TRBV19	TRBJ2-2	CASSSTGGANTGELFF	TGTGCCAGTAGTAGCACGGGGGGGGCGAACACCGGGGAGCTGTTTTTT
.	TRBD1	TRBV5-1	TRBJ1-4	CASSLTGEASEKLFF	TGCGCCAGCAGCTTGACAGGGGAGGCGAGTGAAAAACTGTTTTTT
.	TRBD1	TRBV4-2	TRBJ1-1	CASSQPGGATEAFF	TGTGCCAGCAGCCAACCAGGGGGAGCAACTGAAGCTTTCTTT
few	.	TRBV5-6	TRBJ2-7	CASSLTSGYYEQYF	TGTGCCAGCAGCTTGACAAGCGGATACTACGAGCAGTACTTC
.	.	TRBV4-1	TRBJ1-5	CASSQLATGNQPQHF	TGCGCCAGCAGCCAGCTAGCGACAGGCAATCAGCCCCAGCATTTT
.	.	TRBV7-9	TRBJ2-1	CASESLTSSYNEQFF	TGTGCCAGCGAATCCCTTACGAGCTCCTACAATGAGCAGTTCTTC
few	.	TRBV30	TRBJ1-1	CAWGEELLGGEAFF	TGTGCCTGGGGAGAAGAACTACTAGGAGGTGAAGCTTTCTTT
.	TRBD1	TRBV27	TRBJ1-1	CASREDRLSTEAFF	TGTGCCAGCAGAGAGGACAGGTTGAGCACTGAAGCTTTCTTT
.	TRBD1	TRBV2	TRBJ2-7	CASSGLGQGSYEQYF	TGTGCCAGCAGTGGGCTCGGACAGGGATCCTACGAGCAGTACTTC
.	TRBD2	TRBV28	TRBJ2-7	CASSRGLAGGYYEQYF	TGTGCCAGCAGTAGGGGACTAGCGGGAGGATACTACGAGCAGTACTTC
.	.	TRBV11-2	TRBJ2-4	CASSKPPGIQYF	TGTGCCAGCAGCAAACCCCCCGGCATTCAGTACTTC
.	.	TRBV6-6	TRBJ2-5	CASSYSIMKAQETQYF	TGTGCCAGCAGTTACTCGATCATGAAAGCCCAAGAGACCCAGTACTTC
.	.	TRBV4-1	TRBJ2-1	CASSQTHNEQFF	TGCGCCAGCAGCCAGACACACAATGAGCAGTTCTTC
.	.	TRBV4-2	TRBJ2-7	CASSQGSGEQYF	TGTGCCAGCAGCCAAGGAAGCGGCGAGCAGTACTTC
.	.	TRBV7-8	TRBJ2-1	CASSLSGTPGNEQFF	TGTGCCAGCAGCTTATCAGGGACACCGGGCAATGAGCAGTTCTTC
few	TRBD2	TRBV10-2	TRBJ2-7	CASSEVSGSYEQYF	TGCGCCAGCAGTGAAGTTAGCGGGAGCTACGAGCAGTACTTC
.	.	TRBV27	TRBJ1-1	CASSFSGMEAFF	TGTGCCAGCAGTTTTTCGGGTATGGAAGCTTTCTTT
.	TRBD1	TRBV25-1	TRBJ2-5	CASSENPGDRVSWETQYF	TGTGCCAGCAGTGAAAATCCCGGCGACAGGGTTTCATGGGAGACCCAGTACTTC
once	.	TRBV29-1	TRBJ1-4	CSVAGYATNEKLFF	TGCAGCGTCGCAGGGTACGCAACTAATGAAAAACTGTTTTTT
.	.	TRBV18	TRBJ2-2	CASSPQGSNTGELFF	TGTGCCAGCTCACCGCAGGGCTCGAACACCGGGGAGCTGTTTTTT
.	TRBD1	TRBV2	TRBJ1-2	CASGRDRGYGYTF	TGTGCCAGCGGGAGAGACAGGGGCTATGGCTACACCTTC
.	TRBD2	TRBV10-2	TRBJ2-3	CASIGLAGSTDTQYF	TGCGCCAGCATCGGGCTAGCGGGTAGCACAGATACGCAGTATTTT
.	TRBD1	TRBV6-1	TRBJ1-5	CASSEATGGKQPQHF	TGTGCCAGCAGTGAAGCGACAGGGGGAAAGCAGCCCCAGCATTTT
.	TRBD1	TRBV6-5	TRBJ1-1	CASSYGQGTEAFF	TGTGCCAGCAGTTACGGACAGGGCACTGAAGCTTTCTTT